This T cell receptor (beta chain) was obtained from a study of T-cell reconstitution after alpha-beta-depleted transplantation in children. As it was prepared, the TCRbeta library received unique molecular identifiers. Each CDR3 protein gets one entry after TCRdb re-called the PCR reads with MiXCR. The sample lists 600,000 or so distinct CDR3 sequences; 20% to 25% were seen once. Study-wide results and limits: Fresh T-cell production supplied most of the T-cell counts and diversity seen one year after transplant. Diversity of TCRbeta at day 60 was high in some patients, arising from surviving recipient T cells and thymic progenitors. Several hundred rapidly expanded clones from non-depleted graft cells reportedly supplied alpha-beta T cells about two months post-transplant.

A remark on this clonotype: Its antigen remains unknown.

The starting material was PBMCs, mostly from graft donor cells, obtained 360 days after TCRalphabeta/CD19-depleted stem cell transplant. This receptor was taken from a boy younger than two who had a stem cell transplant for acute myeloid leukemia, so the T cells may come from the graft donor.

CDR3 residues: CASRRPSTNNEQFF. CDR3 sequence (DNA): TGTGCCAGCAGGAGACCTAGCACAAACAATGAGCAGTTCTTC. The chain combines TRBV7-2 with TRBJ2-1, with D perhaps TRBD2 (5 bases). Trimming cost V 6 bases and J 5 bases, with 14 bases left between them. The germline V gene has CDR1 SGHTA and CDR2 FQGNSA. The length of the CDR3 is 14 residues.